This T cell receptor (beta chain) was profiled in a study of OX40 agonist ivuxolimab in advanced cancers. General study results and limits: By week 6 at 0.1 to 3.0 mg/kg, blood CD4+ and CD8+ T cells had expanded clonally. Expanded peripheral T-cell antigen specificity went undetermined.

Profiled with immunoSEQ multiplex PCR; TCRdb holds only in-frame clones, not every one. The sample shows approximately 60,000 clones, 80% to 95% of them seen only once. The V gene's germline CDR1 is MGHRA and CDR2 YSYEKL. V lost 1 base, J lost 2 bases, and 11 bases lay in between. CDR3 length equals 15 residues. As concerns this clone: The antigen remains unidentified.

The J gene is TRBJ1-2, the V gene TRBV4-1; D not resolved. Material: CD4+ or CD8+ T cells sorted from blood, obtained in a trial of the OX40 agonist ivuxolimab. The receptor's source is an adult with an advanced solid tumor such as melanoma, head and neck, liver or kidney cancer. CDR3 DNA sequence: TGCGCCAGCAGCCAAGGACCGGGCGCAAACTATGGCTACACCTTC. This encodes CASSQGPGANYGYTF.